A single sample is the source of the 20 T cell receptor beta chains below, sequenced in a study of monozygotic twins with inflammatory bowel disease. TCRdb reprocessed the 5' RACE reads, keeping one entry per CDR3 protein, no DNA. The sample data list 400,000 or so distinct CDR3 sequences. Sequenced material: blood. The origin of the receptors is a human donor with ulcerative colitis or Crohn's disease, or a healthy co-twin of an affected twin (not recorded which).

The rearrangement uses TRBV4-2 and TRBJ1-2. Germline V gene lookup returns CDR1 LGHNA and CDR2 YNFKEQ. The CDR3 runs to 13 residues. The CDR3 here is CASSQEGGNGYTF.

The chain recombines TRBV19 with TRBJ2-1; absent DNA, TCRdb's TRBD1 call cannot be checked. The CDR3 consists of 13 residues. Germline V gene data show CDR1 as LNHDA and CDR2 as SQIVND (reference sequence). The CDR3 sequence: CASTTPGGYEQFF.

CDR3 in amino acids: CASSAALGETQYF. V gene TRBV11-2 combines with J gene TRBJ2-5; without DNA, the TCRdb call of TRBD2 cannot be checked. The germline V gene encodes CDR1 SGHAT and CDR2 FQNNGV. This CDR3 region has 13 residues.

The rearrangement uses TRBV5-1 and TRBJ2-5; TCRdb's D call of TRBD2 is untestable without DNA. The germline V gene has CDR1 SGHRS and CDR2 YFSETQ. The CDR3 has 16 amino acids. Here the CDR3 reads CASSLGRTSGQETQYF.

V usage is TRBV20-1 and J usage is TRBJ1-1. CDR1 DFQATT and CDR2 SNEGSKA come from the germline V gene (reference sequence). The CDR3 runs 15 residues. CDR3 protein: CSARYPAEGNTEAFF.

The rearrangement joins TRBV10-3 to TRBJ2-2; without DNA, the TCRdb call of TRBD2 cannot be checked. This CDR3 comprises 16 residues. CDR1 ENHRY and CDR2 SYGVKD come from the germline V gene. CDR3 residues: CAIGLAGVENTGELFF.

This chain uses TRBV6-6 with TRBJ1-1; TCRdb's D gene call, TRBD1, goes unchecked for lack of DNA. This CDR3 has 12 amino acids. The germline V gene has CDR1 MNHNY and CDR2 SVGAGI (reference sequence). CDR3 loop: CASSYETGEAFF.

The chain uses TRBV11-1 and TRBJ2-4; TCRdb gives TRBD2 as the D gene, but with no DNA this cannot be confirmed. The CDR3 consists of 13 residues. CDR1 is SGHAT and CDR2 is FQDESV in the germline V gene (reference sequence). CDR3 sequence: CASSYVLAGIQYF.

This chain joins TRBV7-2 and TRBJ2-1; TCRdb's assignment of TRBD1 cannot be checked, as there is no DNA. The CDR3 loop spans 15 amino acids. CDR1 SGHTA and CDR2 FQGNSA come from the germline V gene. The CDR3 sequence is CASSLGGHSYNEQFF.

This chain connects TRBV5-4 to TRBJ1-6; TCRdb designates TRBD1, a call that cannot be tested without DNA. The length of the CDR3 is 16 residues. CDR1 and CDR2 from the germline V gene are SGHNT and YYREEE (reference sequence). The chain's CDR3 is CASSHNAGTGDSPLHF. Together with reference TRBV5-4 and TRBJ1-6, the CDR3 gives the full variable domain: ETGVTQSPTHLIKTRGQQVTLRCSSQSGHNTVSWYQQALGQGPQFIFQYYREEENGRGNFPPRFSGLQFPNYSSELNVNALELDDSALYLCASSHNAGTGDSPLHFGNGTRLTVT.

V gene TRBV5-1 combines with J gene TRBJ1-2; the D call of TRBD1 rests on TCRdb alone, since no DNA is present to check it. Looked up from germline, CDR1 is SGHRS and CDR2 is YFSETQ. The CDR3 is made up of 15 amino acids. CDR3 protein: CASSEGHASTHGYTF.

This rearrangement joins TRBV5-1 to TRBJ2-5; TCRdb names TRBD2, which stays unverified in the absence of DNA. The CDR3 sequence is 18 residues long. The germline CDR1 and CDR2 sequences are SGHRS and YFSETQ. The CDR3 loop reads CASSYRTSGGPTQETQYF.

V is TRBV25-1 and J is TRBJ2-7; TCRdb's D call of TRBD1 is untestable without DNA. This CDR3 comprises 14 residues. Looked up from germline, CDR1 is MGHDK and CDR2 is SYGVNS. Here the CDR3 reads CASSPPRGSYEQYF.

The V gene is TRBV7-2, the J gene TRBJ1-5; the D gene TCRdb calls, TRBD1, cannot be checked with no DNA. Germline V CDR1 and CDR2: SGHTA, FQGNSA. The CDR3 consists of 16 residues. Here the CDR3 reads CASSLVAGMGNQPQHF.

The rearrangement joins TRBV6-6 to TRBJ1-1. The V gene's germline CDR1 is MNHNY and CDR2 SVGAGI (reference sequence). CDR3 length equals 14 residues. CDR3 region: CASSWGRGVTEAFF.

The chain combines TRBV12-3 or TRBV12-4 with TRBJ2-7. The CDR3 spans 11 residues. The CDR3 is CASSFGYEQYF.

The chain joins TRBV5-1 to TRBJ1-1. This CDR3 region has 13 residues. Germline loops: CDR1 SGHRS, CDR2 YFSETQ. The CDR3 protein is CASGRAGELEAFF. The full variable domain, with the rest looked up from reference TRBV5-1 and TRBJ1-1, is KAGVTQTPRYLIKTRGQQVTLSCSPISGHRSVSWYQQTPGQGLQFLFEYFSETQRNKGNFPGRFSGRQFSNSRSEMNVSTLELGDSALYLCASGRAGELEAFFGQGTRLTVV.

This chain uses TRBV20-1 with TRBJ1-5; the TRBD1 assignment by TCRdb is unverifiable without DNA. The CDR3 has 12 residues. The germline V gene encodes CDR1 DFQATT and CDR2 SNEGSKA (reference sequence). The CDR3 is CSARDGQKPQHF.

The J gene is TRBJ1-5, the V gene TRBV28. The germline gives CDR1 MDHEN, CDR2 SYDVKM. CDR3 length: 16 amino acids. Here the CDR3 reads CASSLRTGYSNQPQHF.

The chain carries TRBV5-1 and TRBJ2-1; the TRBD1 assignment by TCRdb is unverifiable without DNA. The CDR3 length is 14 residues. Germline-derived CDR1 and CDR2 are SGHRS and YFSETQ. The CDR3 here is CASSPDPGFDEQFF.